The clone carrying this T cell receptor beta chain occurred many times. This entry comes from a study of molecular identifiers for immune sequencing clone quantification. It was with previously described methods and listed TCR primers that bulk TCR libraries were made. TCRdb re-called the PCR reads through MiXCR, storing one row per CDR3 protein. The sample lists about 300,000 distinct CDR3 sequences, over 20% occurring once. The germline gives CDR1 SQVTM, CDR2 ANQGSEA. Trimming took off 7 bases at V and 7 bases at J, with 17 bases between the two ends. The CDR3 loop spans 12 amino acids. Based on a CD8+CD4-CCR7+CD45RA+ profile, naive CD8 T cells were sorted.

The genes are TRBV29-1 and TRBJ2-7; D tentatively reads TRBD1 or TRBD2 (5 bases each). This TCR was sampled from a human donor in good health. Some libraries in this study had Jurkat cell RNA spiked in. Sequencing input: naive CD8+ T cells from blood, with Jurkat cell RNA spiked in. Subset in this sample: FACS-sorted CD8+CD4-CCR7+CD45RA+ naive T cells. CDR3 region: CSARPGTGEQYF. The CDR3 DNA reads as TGCAGCGCCCGCCCCGGGACGGGAGAGCAGTACTTC.